What follows is one T cell receptor beta chain and its context. The antigen is not known. These data are taken from a study of T cell clones after liver transplantation. Across the study: Samples came from ITN030ST, which attempted immunosuppression withdrawal within 2 years of liver transplantation. HCV positivity affected three of eight recipients; the rest lacked autoimmune or viral indications. General study findings and limits: Circulating graft-donor-reactive CD4 TCRbeta sequences fell significantly post-transplant in 5 of 8 subjects.

CDR3 length: 15 residues. The ends were cut back, 0 bases at V and 1 base at J, with 5 bases in the middle. Germline V CDR1 and CDR2: SGDLS, YYNGEE. The data were produced by immunoSEQ multiplex PCR, yet TCRdb's version contains in-frame clones alone and is incomplete. The sample lists about 47,000 clones, 86% occurring once. The chain joins TRBV9 to TRBJ2-6; D is uncertain. Specimen: CD8+ T cells from blood, collected 12 months after liver transplant. The origin of this receptor is a human patient who received a liver transplant. Some of the T cells may derive from the graft donor. CDR3 sequence (DNA): TGTGCCAGCAGCGTAGAGGGTTCTGGGGCCAACGTCCTGACTTTC. Its translation: CASSVEGSGANVLTF.